This passage covers 19 T cell receptor beta chains from one sample sequenced in a study of shared clonotypes between healthy human individuals. As defined, naive CD8 cells were CD45RO-negative and positively selected for CCR7, with terminally differentiated effector memory CD45RA+ cells excluded. Some clones are missing from TCRdb's copy, which holds only in-frame ones; the method was immunoSEQ multiplex PCR. The sample includes over 2,000,000 clones, around 95% of them seen just once. Input material: naive CD8+ T cells from PBMCs. The receptor set was obtained from a man aged 18-30 years in good health. Some clones in this sample may be carry-over from other donors' samples.

V usage is TRBV5-1 and J usage is TRBJ2-5; either TRBD1 or TRBD2 may fit D (6 bases each). CDR3 size: 15 residues. V lost 3 bases to trimming and J lost 9 bases, with 21 bases between them. Germline CDR1 reads SGHRS; CDR2 reads YFSETQ. The CDR3 DNA is TGCGCCAGCAGCTCAACCCGGGAGCTCCCAGGGGCCCAGTACTTC. Protein: CASSSTRELPGAQYF.

This clone appeared a few times. This chain connects TRBV27 to TRBJ2-3, with D possibly matching TRBD1 (5 bases). The CDR3 length is 14 residues. Germline V gene data show CDR1 as MNHEY and CDR2 as SMNVEV (reference sequence). Trimming left V 5 bases short and J 0 bases short, with 9 bases between. Here the CDR3 reads CASSEGASTDTQYF. DNA for the CDR3: TGTGCCAGCAGTGAAGGGGCTAGCACAGATACGCAGTATTTT.

V and J are TRBV28 and TRBJ1-1; a possible D gene is TRBD1 (6 bases). CDR1 is MDHEN and CDR2 is SYDVKM in the germline V gene. Between the trimmed V and J ends, which lost 2 bases and 8 bases, there was a span of 18 bases. This CDR3 has 15 residues. The CDR3 reads CASSLPPGHRSEAFF. The CDR3 region has the DNA TGTGCCAGCAGTTTACCTCCGGGACATCGGTCCGAAGCTTTCTTT.

This clone has just one count. The rearrangement uses TRBV29-1 and TRBJ2-1; D may be TRBD1 or TRBD2 (5 bases each). V gave up 1 base and J gave up 2 bases, with 9 bases separating them. CDR3 size: 14 residues. The germline V gene has CDR1 SQVTM and CDR2 ANQGSEA. CDR3 amino acids: CSVEAVGPYNEQFF. The CDR3 DNA is TGCAGCGTTGAAGCGGTGGGACCCTACAATGAGCAGTTCTTC.

The rearrangement uses TRBV10-3 and TRBJ2-1; the match to TRBD1 covers 7 bases. Germline trimming cut 5 bases from V and 4 bases from J; bases unmatched to any gene: 8. The length of the CDR3 is 15 residues. Germline lookup yields CDR1 ENHRY and CDR2 SYGVKD. The CDR3 loop reads CAISKTGEPYNEQFF. The CDR3 DNA reads as TGTGCCATCAGTAAAACAGGGGAACCTTACAATGAGCAGTTCTTC.

Points on this clone: Other DNA sequences in this specimen translate into the identical CDR3. As DNA, the CDR3 is TGTGCCAGCAGTTGGGGGTCCTACAATGAGCAGTTCTTC. Translating it yields CASSWGSYNEQFF. This chain uses TRBV27 with TRBJ2-1, with D perhaps being TRBD1 or TRBD2 (5 bases each). Germline V gene data show CDR1 as MNHEY and CDR2 as SMNVEV (reference sequence). V was shortened by 4 bases and J by 1 base, with 5 bases between the two germline ends. The CDR3 has 13 residues.

This clone occurred a few times. This chain joins TRBV5-1 and TRBJ1-4, with 7 bases that match TRBD1. Looked up from germline, CDR1 is SGHRS and CDR2 is YFSETQ. This CDR3 is built from 14 residues. V gave up 6 bases and J gave up 4 bases; unmatched junction bases: 6. The CDR3 DNA sequence: TGCGCCAGCAAGCCGGGACAGAGTAATGAAAAACTGTTTTTT. Translated, it gives CASKPGQSNEKLFF.

J is TRBJ2-5 and V is TRBV7-6; 7 bases align to TRBD1. Germline V gene data show CDR1 as SGHVS and CDR2 as FNYEAQ. After removal of 1 base from V and 5 bases from J, the junction contained 10 bases not matched to a gene. The CDR3 is 16 amino acids. In DNA form, the CDR3 reads TGTGCCAGCAGCTTAGGGGTACAGGGGTTTGGGGAGACCCAGTACTTC. The encoded protein is CASSLGVQGFGETQYF.

The chain couples TRBV28 to TRBJ2-7; TRBD2 is a possible D gene (5 bases). Looked up from germline, CDR1 is MDHEN and CDR2 is SYDVKM. V lost 6 bases and J lost 3, with 15 bases in between. The length of the CDR3 is 14 residues. For the CDR3, the DNA is TGTGCCAGCAGAGCCGGGGAAATCTACTACGAGCAGTACTTC. The encoded protein is CASRAGEIYYEQYF.

V gene TRBV27 combines with J gene TRBJ2-2; 9 positions agree with TRBD1. Looked up from germline, CDR1 is MNHEY and CDR2 is SMNVEV (reference sequence). The CDR3 has 15 amino acids. V dropped 8 bases and J dropped 4; count of bases not matched to a gene: 8. The CDR3 DNA follows: TGTGCCAGCTCGATCGGGACAGGGTTCACCGGGGAGCTGTTTTTT. Translated, it gives CASSIGTGFTGELFF.

The V and J genes are TRBV7-9 and TRBJ2-1, with a possible D match to TRBD2 (5 bases). Germline lookup yields CDR1 SEHNR and CDR2 FQNEAQ (reference sequence). Trimming stripped 5 bases from V and 5 bases from J, with 16 bases between. The CDR3 sequence is 15 residues long. The CDR3 bases are TGTGCCAGCAGCCCCCCGCGGCGGGCGGACAATGAGCAGTTCTTC. Translated: CASSPPRRADNEQFF. The whole variable domain, filled in from reference TRBV7-9 and TRBJ2-1, reads DTGVSQNPRHKITKRGQNVTFRCDPISEHNRLYWYRQTLGQGPEFLTYFQNEAQLEKSRLLSDRFSAERPKGSFSTLEIQRTEQGDSAMYLCASSPPRRADNEQFFGPGTRLTVL.

The chain couples TRBV5-1 to TRBJ2-1, with 7 bases lining up with TRBD1. CDR3 length: 18 amino acids. Trimming at V came to 3 bases and at J to 8 bases, leaving 20 bases not matched to a gene. Germline assignment: CDR1 SGHRS and CDR2 YFSETQ. CDR3 region: CASSSTPKTGITIYEQFF. The CDR3 nucleotides read TGCGCCAGCAGCTCAACACCTAAGACAGGGATAACCATTTATGAGCAGTTCTTC. Supplemented by reference TRBV5-1 and TRBJ2-1, the full variable domain reads KAGVTQTPRYLIKTRGQQVTLSCSPISGHRSVSWYQQTPGQGLQFLFEYFSETQRNKGNFPGRFSGRQFSNSRSEMNVSTLELGDSALYLCASSSTPKTGITIYEQFFGPGTRLTVL.

This clone was detected only once. Other nucleotide sequences from this sample produce the same CDR3. The chain links TRBV4-3 to TRBJ2-7; either TRBD1 or TRBD2 may fit D (5 bases each). This CDR3 comprises 14 residues. The germline gives CDR1 LGHNA, CDR2 YSLEER. Trimming removed 0 bases from V and 2 bases from J, with 8 bases in between. CDR3 protein: CASSQDWGTYEQYF. DNA of the CDR3: TGCGCCAGCAGCCAAGATTGGGGGACCTACGAGCAGTACTTC.

The chain combines TRBV9 with TRBJ2-2; the match to TRBD2 covers 10 bases. The CDR3 sequence is 18 residues long. CDR1 and CDR2 (germline): SGDLS, YYNGEE. V was pared by 6 bases and J by 6 bases, with 17 bases of the junction left unmatched. DNA of the CDR3: TGTGCCAGCAACTTAAACCCTGAGCGGGAGGGAGGGGCCGGGGAGCTGTTTTTT. This encodes CASNLNPEREGGAGELFF.

This chain connects TRBV11-2 to TRBJ1-4; 7 bases align to TRBD1. The CDR3 covers 19 residues. V shed 5 bases, J shed 0 bases, and the junction held 15 bases outside the gene matches. In germline, CDR1 is SGHAT, CDR2 FQNNGV. The DNA for the CDR3 is TGTGCCAGCAGCGCAAGAACCGGGACAGACCTTTCAACTAATGAAAAACTGTTTTTT. Amino acid sequence: CASSARTGTDLSTNEKLFF.

V usage is TRBV15 and J usage is TRBJ2-7; TRBD2 might be the D (6 bases). V was cut by 4 bases and J by 2 bases, with 12 bases left in between. Germline V gene sequence: CDR1 LNHNV, CDR2 YYDKDF (reference sequence). The CDR3 totals 14 residues. This CDR3 is CATSTEEGTYEQYF. In DNA form, the CDR3 reads TGTGCCACCAGCACAGAGGAGGGCACCTACGAGCAGTACTTC.

This clone was picked up a small number of times. The CDR3 protein is CSVVAAGVNTEAFF. CDR3 DNA sequence: TGCAGCGTTGTGGCTGCAGGGGTGAACACTGAAGCTTTCTTT. This sequence joins TRBV29-1 and TRBJ1-1; tentative D call: TRBD1 (6 bases). V was pared by 4 bases and J by 0 bases, with 12 bases between. The CDR3 is 14 amino acids. Germline CDR1 reads SQVTM; CDR2 reads ANQGSEA.

This chain uses TRBV7-9 with TRBJ1-3; possibly TRBD1 for D (6 bases). There are 16 residues in the CDR3. V was pared by 4 bases and J by 2 bases, with 15 bases between. Germline values: CDR1 SEHNR, CDR2 FQNEAQ (reference sequence). The CDR3 DNA reads TGTGCCAGCAGCTCCCCCCAAGGGGGGACTGGAAACACCATATATTTT. This gives the protein CASSSPQGGTGNTIYF. Based on the CDR3 plus reference TRBV7-9 and TRBJ1-3, the full variable domain is DTGVSQNPRHKITKRGQNVTFRCDPISEHNRLYWYRQTLGQGPEFLTYFQNEAQLEKSRLLSDRFSAERPKGSFSTLEIQRTEQGDSAMYLCASSSPQGGTGNTIYFGEGSWLTVV.

For the CDR3, the DNA is TGTGCCAGTAGAAGAATCCGGGACAGGGGAGAAAAACTGTTTTTT. This codes for CASRRIRDRGEKLFF. The chain is built from TRBV19 and TRBJ1-4; 10 bases align to TRBD1. CDR1 and CDR2 from the germline V gene are LNHDA and SQIVND (reference sequence). V was pared by 6 bases and J by 8 bases, with 9 bases of the junction left unmatched. The CDR3 is made up of 15 amino acids.